Listed below are T cell receptor beta chains from one sample, sequenced in a study of T cells in localized non-small cell lung cancer. TCRdb's copy holds only in-frame clones and misses some; the assay was immunoSEQ multiplex PCR. The sample has around 140,000 clones, roughly 90% seen once; the top ten hold around 1.5%. Source: peripheral blood, taken before any cancer treatment. The receptors were sampled from a female donor older than 55 with stage I lung adenocarcinoma. Each CDR3 is given with its conserved first and last residue. Fields, in order: V gene, clone size, D gene, J gene, CDR3 DNA, CDR3 protein. D genes are given only for firm matches. Not every row has a clone size; where given, it reads once, few, many or a size class.

v_call: TRBV11-2; clone_size: -; d_call: -; j_call: TRBJ2-2; cdr3_nt: TGTGCCAGCAGTAATACAGGGTTTGGCACCGGGGAGCTGTTTTTT; cdr3_aa: CASSNTGFGTGELFF
v_call: TRBV29-1; clone_size: -; d_call: -; j_call: TRBJ2-7; cdr3_nt: TGCAGCGTTAACGGGCAAAACTCCTACGAGCAGTACTTC; cdr3_aa: CSVNGQNSYEQYF
v_call: TRBV5-4; clone_size: -; d_call: TRBD2; j_call: TRBJ2-1; cdr3_nt: TGTGCCAGCAGCTTGGCTGGCGGGAGGGCTAATGAGCAGTTCTTC; cdr3_aa: CASSLAGGRANEQFF
v_call: TRBV5-4; clone_size: -; d_call: -; j_call: TRBJ1-4; cdr3_nt: TGTGCCAGCAGCCCAACTCAGGGTGGCAATGAAAAACTGTTTTTT; cdr3_aa: CASSPTQGGNEKLFF
v_call: TRBV6-6; clone_size: once; d_call: TRBD2; j_call: TRBJ2-5; cdr3_nt: TGTGCCAGCACCGCCGGACTAGCGGGCCCCCAGGCCCAGTACTTC; cdr3_aa: CASTAGLAGPQAQYF
v_call: TRBV27; clone_size: -; d_call: TRBD1; j_call: TRBJ1-2; cdr3_nt: TGTGCCAGCAAGCAGGGGGACTATGGCTACACCTTC; cdr3_aa: CASKQGDYGYTF
v_call: TRBV7-2; clone_size: -; d_call: -; j_call: TRBJ2-7; cdr3_nt: TGTGCCAGCAGCCGCTTGGGGGTTGGTGGGCAGTACTTC; cdr3_aa: CASSRLGVGGQYF
v_call: TRBV15; clone_size: -; d_call: -; j_call: TRBJ2-6; cdr3_nt: TGTGCCACCAGCAGAGATCGAGTCCGCCAGGGCTCTGGGGCCAACGTCCTGACTTTC; cdr3_aa: CATSRDRVRQGSGANVLTF
v_call: TRBV19; clone_size: few; d_call: -; j_call: TRBJ1-4; cdr3_nt: TGTGCCAGTAGTATGTGGGAGGAACTGTTTTTT; cdr3_aa: CASSMWEELFF
v_call: TRBV7-9; clone_size: few; d_call: -; j_call: TRBJ2-6; cdr3_nt: TGTGCCAGCAGCTTCTCAGGGCCTGGGGCCAACGTCCTGACTTTC; cdr3_aa: CASSFSGPGANVLTF
v_call: TRBV5-6; clone_size: few; d_call: TRBD2; j_call: TRBJ2-2; cdr3_nt: TGTGCCAGCAGCTTCGAACTAGCGCTATACACCGGGGAGCTGTTTTTT; cdr3_aa: CASSFELALYTGELFF
v_call: TRBV11-3; clone_size: -; d_call: TRBD2; j_call: TRBJ2-5; cdr3_nt: TGTGCCAGCAGCTTCGCGGCGGGAGTGGGAGAGACCCAGTACTTC; cdr3_aa: CASSFAAGVGETQYF
v_call: TRBV19; clone_size: -; d_call: -; j_call: TRBJ2-3; cdr3_nt: TGTGCCAGTAGTCCAGCGCGCACAGATACGCAGTATTTT; cdr3_aa: CASSPARTDTQYF
v_call: TRBV19; clone_size: -; d_call: TRBD2; j_call: TRBJ2-1; cdr3_nt: TGTGCCAGTAGCCTTCGCGGGGGTTACAATGAGCAGTTCTTC; cdr3_aa: CASSLRGGYNEQFF
v_call: TRBV5-6; clone_size: -; d_call: -; j_call: TRBJ2-5; cdr3_nt: TGTGCCAGCAGCTACCAAGAGACCCAGTACTTC; cdr3_aa: CASSYQETQYF
v_call: TRBV6-5; clone_size: -; d_call: -; j_call: TRBJ2-5; cdr3_nt: TGTGCCAGCAGTTCCCGACGAGAGACCCAGTACTTC; cdr3_aa: CASSSRRETQYF
v_call: TRBV28; clone_size: -; d_call: -; j_call: TRBJ2-5; cdr3_nt: TGTGCCAGCAGTTGGTCCGTATTGGTAAGAGAGACCCAGTACTTC; cdr3_aa: CASSWSVLVRETQYF
v_call: TRBV7-8; clone_size: -; d_call: TRBD2; j_call: TRBJ2-1; cdr3_nt: TGTGCCAGCAGCTTAGCTAGCGGGCAAACATCCTACAATGAGCAGTTCTTC; cdr3_aa: CASSLASGQTSYNEQFF
v_call: TRBV30; clone_size: -; d_call: -; j_call: TRBJ2-7; cdr3_nt: TGTGCCTGGTGGCGGGGTGGATACGAGCAGTACTTC; cdr3_aa: CAWWRGGYEQYF
v_call: TRBV5-1; clone_size: -; d_call: -; j_call: TRBJ1-2; cdr3_nt: TGCGCCAGCAGCTTGGAGCCTTCAGCTAACTATGGCTACACCTTC; cdr3_aa: CASSLEPSANYGYTF
v_call: TRBV19; clone_size: -; d_call: -; j_call: TRBJ1-2; cdr3_nt: TGTGCCAGTAGTCAGGCGTATGGCTACACCTTC; cdr3_aa: CASSQAYGYTF
v_call: TRBV7-8; clone_size: -; d_call: TRBD2; j_call: TRBJ2-1; cdr3_nt: TGTGCCAGCATGGAGCGGGACCTCTTGTCCGGGCGGCAGTTCTTC; cdr3_aa: CASMERDLLSGRQFF
v_call: TRBV5-1; clone_size: -; d_call: TRBD2; j_call: TRBJ2-7; cdr3_nt: TGCGCCAGCAGCGGGACTAGCGGGAGCTACGAGCAGTACTTC; cdr3_aa: CASSGTSGSYEQYF
v_call: TRBV30; clone_size: -; d_call: -; j_call: TRBJ2-7; cdr3_nt: TGTGCCTGGAGGGGGTCTGTCTACGAGCAGTACTTC; cdr3_aa: CAWRGSVYEQYF
v_call: TRBV7-3; clone_size: once; d_call: -; j_call: TRBJ1-3; cdr3_nt: TGTGCCAGCAGCCCGGGGGGAAACACCATATATTTT; cdr3_aa: CASSPGGNTIYF
v_call: TRBV7-9; clone_size: -; d_call: TRBD1; j_call: TRBJ2-3; cdr3_nt: TGTGCCAGCAGCCCTAGCCAGGCTGAATGGGGACAGGCCACAGATACGCAGTATTTT; cdr3_aa: CASSPSQAEWGQATDTQYF
v_call: TRBV7-7; clone_size: -; d_call: TRBD2; j_call: TRBJ2-1; cdr3_nt: TGTGCCAGCAGCGCCGGGACTAGCGGTTACAATGAGCAGTTCTTC; cdr3_aa: CASSAGTSGYNEQFF
v_call: TRBV23-1; clone_size: -; d_call: -; j_call: TRBJ2-7; cdr3_nt: TGCGCCAGCCGCCAGGTTCGGAGGAGCTCCTACGAGCAGTACTTC; cdr3_aa: CASRQVRRSSYEQYF
v_call: TRBV5-1; clone_size: -; d_call: TRBD1; j_call: TRBJ1-3; cdr3_nt: TGCGCCAGCAGCTCGACAGGGGACACTGGAAACACCATATATTTT; cdr3_aa: CASSSTGDTGNTIYF
v_call: TRBV6-6; clone_size: -; d_call: -; j_call: TRBJ1-1; cdr3_nt: TGTGCCAGCAGGGCGGCAGGGGAGAACACTGAAGCTTTCTTT; cdr3_aa: CASRAAGENTEAFF
v_call: TRBV19; clone_size: -; d_call: -; j_call: TRBJ1-5; cdr3_nt: TGTGCCAGTAGTATTAGCAGGGGAAACAGCAATCAGCCCCAGCATTTT; cdr3_aa: CASSISRGNSNQPQHF
v_call: TRBV27; clone_size: -; d_call: TRBD2; j_call: TRBJ2-5; cdr3_nt: TGTGCCAGCGGATACGAAGCGGGAATACCTAAAGAGACCCAGTACTTC; cdr3_aa: CASGYEAGIPKETQYF
v_call: TRBV9; clone_size: -; d_call: TRBD1; j_call: TRBJ2-2; cdr3_nt: TGTGCCAGCAGCCTTACGGGACAGGGAACCGGGGAGCTGTTTTTT; cdr3_aa: CASSLTGQGTGELFF
v_call: TRBV9; clone_size: -; d_call: TRBD2; j_call: TRBJ2-3; cdr3_nt: TGTGCCAGCAGCTCGGGACTAGCCCGCACAGATACGCAGTATTTT; cdr3_aa: CASSSGLARTDTQYF
v_call: TRBV7-3; clone_size: -; d_call: TRBD2; j_call: TRBJ2-1; cdr3_nt: TGTGCCAGCAGCTCCTCTGTGTCGGGAGGAAGGGGTGAGCAGTTCTTC; cdr3_aa: CASSSSVSGGRGEQFF
v_call: TRBV5-6; clone_size: -; d_call: -; j_call: TRBJ2-7; cdr3_nt: TGTGCCAGCAGCTTGGTGCCTTGGGAGGTCCACGAGCAGTACTTC; cdr3_aa: CASSLVPWEVHEQYF
v_call: TRBV18; clone_size: -; d_call: -; j_call: TRBJ1-4; cdr3_nt: TGTGCCAGCTCACCCTCAAATGAAAAACTGTTTTTT; cdr3_aa: CASSPSNEKLFF
v_call: TRBV6-1; clone_size: -; d_call: -; j_call: TRBJ1-3; cdr3_nt: TGTGCCTCCACAGGGACCTCTGGAAACACCATATATTTT; cdr3_aa: CASTGTSGNTIYF
v_call: TRBV4-1; clone_size: -; d_call: -; j_call: TRBJ2-7; cdr3_nt: TGCGCCAGCAGCCCCCCTCGTAGGGGGGCCTACGAGCAGTACTTC; cdr3_aa: CASSPPRRGAYEQYF
v_call: TRBV6-6; clone_size: few; d_call: -; j_call: TRBJ2-7; cdr3_nt: TGTGCCAGCAGCGATTTCTCAGACGAGCAGTACTTC; cdr3_aa: CASSDFSDEQYF
v_call: TRBV27; clone_size: -; d_call: TRBD2; j_call: TRBJ2-4; cdr3_nt: TGTGCCAGCAGTTTAGGGAGGGCAGGAAACATTCAGTACTTC; cdr3_aa: CASSLGRAGNIQYF
v_call: TRBV7-3; clone_size: -; d_call: TRBD2; j_call: TRBJ2-1; cdr3_nt: TGTGCCAGCAGCTCGGGACTAGCGGACAATGAGCAGTTCTTC; cdr3_aa: CASSSGLADNEQFF
v_call: TRBV7-3; clone_size: -; d_call: -; j_call: TRBJ2-6; cdr3_nt: TGTGCCAGCAAGGCAGGGCCGAGCTCTGGGGCCAACGTCCTGACTTTC; cdr3_aa: CASKAGPSSGANVLTF
v_call: TRBV19; clone_size: few; d_call: -; j_call: TRBJ2-7; cdr3_nt: TGTGCCAGTGGCAGGGGTGGGCCGAACGAGCAGTACTTC; cdr3_aa: CASGRGGPNEQYF
v_call: TRBV30; clone_size: few; d_call: -; j_call: TRBJ1-1; cdr3_nt: TGTGCCTGGAACGAGGGGGACACTGAAGCTTTCTTT; cdr3_aa: CAWNEGDTEAFF
v_call: TRBV2; clone_size: -; d_call: TRBD2; j_call: TRBJ2-4; cdr3_nt: TGTGCCAGCCTAGCGGGGGGAACCAAAAACATTCAGTACTTC; cdr3_aa: CASLAGGTKNIQYF
v_call: TRBV2; clone_size: -; d_call: TRBD2; j_call: TRBJ2-7; cdr3_nt: TGTGCCAGCACCTGGGGGGGGGCCTACGAGCAGTACTTC; cdr3_aa: CASTWGGAYEQYF
v_call: TRBV6-6; clone_size: -; d_call: TRBD1; j_call: TRBJ2-7; cdr3_nt: TGTGCCAGCAGTTACTCCGCGACAGGGCCCCCCTACGAGCAGTACTTC; cdr3_aa: CASSYSATGPPYEQYF
v_call: TRBV9; clone_size: -; d_call: -; j_call: TRBJ2-3; cdr3_nt: TGTGCCAGCAGCGTAGACGATTGGGAGGATACGCAGTATTTT; cdr3_aa: CASSVDDWEDTQYF
v_call: TRBV6-1; clone_size: few; d_call: -; j_call: TRBJ2-1; cdr3_nt: TGTGCCAGCAAATGGTTCTGGGGTAGGGAGCAGTTCTTC; cdr3_aa: CASKWFWGREQFF
v_call: TRBV28; clone_size: -; d_call: -; j_call: TRBJ1-2; cdr3_nt: TGTGCCAGCAGTCCACTGAACTATGGCTACACCTTC; cdr3_aa: CASSPLNYGYTF
v_call: TRBV6-1; clone_size: -; d_call: -; j_call: TRBJ2-7; cdr3_nt: TGTGCCAGCAGCCGTACCGCTAGCGACCGCTACGAGCAGTACTTC; cdr3_aa: CASSRTASDRYEQYF
v_call: TRBV28; clone_size: once; d_call: TRBD1; j_call: TRBJ2-7; cdr3_nt: TGTGCCAGCAGTCGTGGGGACAGGGGGCGGTACGAGCAGTACTTC; cdr3_aa: CASSRGDRGRYEQYF
v_call: TRBV28; clone_size: once; d_call: TRBD2; j_call: TRBJ2-1; cdr3_nt: TGTGCCAGCAGTTTATTCCGCGGGACTAGCTACAATGAGCAGTTCTTC; cdr3_aa: CASSLFRGTSYNEQFF
v_call: TRBV6-5; clone_size: once; d_call: -; j_call: TRBJ1-1; cdr3_nt: TGTGCCAGCATCCCGGGGGGGGCGATGAACACTGAAGCTTTCTTT; cdr3_aa: CASIPGGAMNTEAFF
v_call: TRBV6-6; clone_size: -; d_call: TRBD2; j_call: TRBJ2-1; cdr3_nt: TGTGCCAGCAGCCCCACTAGCGACTACAATGAGCAGTTCTTC; cdr3_aa: CASSPTSDYNEQFF
v_call: TRBV6-5; clone_size: -; d_call: -; j_call: TRBJ1-5; cdr3_nt: TGTGCCAGCACAGGGAAGAGGGGGCAGCCCCAGCATTTT; cdr3_aa: CASTGKRGQPQHF